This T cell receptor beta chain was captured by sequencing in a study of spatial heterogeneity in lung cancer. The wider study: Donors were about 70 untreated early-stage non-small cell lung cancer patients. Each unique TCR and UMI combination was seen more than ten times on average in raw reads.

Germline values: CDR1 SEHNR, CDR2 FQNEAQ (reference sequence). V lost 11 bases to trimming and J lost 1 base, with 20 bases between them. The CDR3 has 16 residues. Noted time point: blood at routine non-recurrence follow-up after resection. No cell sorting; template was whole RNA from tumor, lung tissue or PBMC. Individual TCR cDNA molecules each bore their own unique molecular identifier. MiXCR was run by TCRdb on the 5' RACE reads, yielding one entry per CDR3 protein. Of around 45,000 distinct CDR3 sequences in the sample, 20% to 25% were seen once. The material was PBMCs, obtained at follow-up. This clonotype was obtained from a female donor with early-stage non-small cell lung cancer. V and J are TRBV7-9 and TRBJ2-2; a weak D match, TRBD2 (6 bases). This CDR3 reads CASLDLTGGNTGELFF. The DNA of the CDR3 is TGTGCCTCTTTAGATCTTACCGGGGGGAACACCGGGGAGCTGTTTTTT.